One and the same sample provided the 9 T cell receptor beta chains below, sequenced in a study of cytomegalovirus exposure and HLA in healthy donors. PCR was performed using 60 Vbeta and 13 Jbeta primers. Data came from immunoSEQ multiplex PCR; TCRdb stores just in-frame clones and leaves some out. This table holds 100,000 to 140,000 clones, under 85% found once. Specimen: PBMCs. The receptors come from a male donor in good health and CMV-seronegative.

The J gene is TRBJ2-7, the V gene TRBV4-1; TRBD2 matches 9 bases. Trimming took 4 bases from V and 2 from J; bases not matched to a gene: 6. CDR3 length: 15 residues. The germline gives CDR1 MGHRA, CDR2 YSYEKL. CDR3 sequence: CASSPRSGSAYEQYF. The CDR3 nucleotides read TGCGCCAGCAGCCCTCGTAGCGGGAGCGCCTACGAGCAGTACTTC.

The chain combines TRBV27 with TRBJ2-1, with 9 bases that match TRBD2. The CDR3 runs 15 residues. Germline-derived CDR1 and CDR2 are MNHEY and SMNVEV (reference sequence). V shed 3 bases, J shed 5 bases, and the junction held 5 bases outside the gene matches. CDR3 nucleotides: TGTGCCAGCAGTTTCAGGGCTAGCGGGGACAATGAGCAGTTCTTC. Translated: CASSFRASGDNEQFF.

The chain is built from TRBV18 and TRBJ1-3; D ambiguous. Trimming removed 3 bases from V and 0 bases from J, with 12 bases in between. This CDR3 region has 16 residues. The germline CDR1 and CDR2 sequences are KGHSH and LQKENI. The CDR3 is CASSPTRESSGNTIYF. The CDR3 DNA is TGTGCCAGCTCACCGACAAGGGAGAGCTCTGGAAACACCATATATTTT.

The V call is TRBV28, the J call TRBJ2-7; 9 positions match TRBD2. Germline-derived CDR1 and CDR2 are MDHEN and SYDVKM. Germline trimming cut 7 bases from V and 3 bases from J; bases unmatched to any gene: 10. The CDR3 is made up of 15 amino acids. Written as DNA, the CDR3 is TGTGCCAGCACTCCCTGGCGGGAGGGATTCTACGAGCAGTACTTC. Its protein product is CASTPWREGFYEQYF.

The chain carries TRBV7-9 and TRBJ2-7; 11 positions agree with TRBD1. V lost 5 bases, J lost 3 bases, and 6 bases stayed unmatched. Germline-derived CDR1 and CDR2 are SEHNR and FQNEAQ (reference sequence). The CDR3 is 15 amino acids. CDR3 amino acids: CASSPRDRGNYEQYF. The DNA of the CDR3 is TGTGCCAGCAGCCCACGGGACAGGGGGAACTACGAGCAGTACTTC.

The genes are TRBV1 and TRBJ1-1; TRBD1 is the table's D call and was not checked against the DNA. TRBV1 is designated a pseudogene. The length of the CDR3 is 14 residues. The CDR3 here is CTNDQGRGDTEAFF. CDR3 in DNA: TGCACCAACGATCAGGGGCGAGGGGACACTGAAGCTTTCTTT.

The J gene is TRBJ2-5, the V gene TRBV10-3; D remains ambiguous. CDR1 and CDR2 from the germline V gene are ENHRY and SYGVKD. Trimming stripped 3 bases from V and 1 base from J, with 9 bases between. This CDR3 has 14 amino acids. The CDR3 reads CAISEELPQETQYF. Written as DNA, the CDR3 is TGTGCCATCAGTGAAGAGCTACCCCAAGAGACCCAGTACTTC.

The CDR3 region has the DNA TGTGCCAGTAGTAGGCTGTCCGGCTACACCTTC. Translating it yields CASSRLSGYTF. The genes are TRBV19 and TRBJ1-2; unclear D gene. CDR3 length: 11 residues. Trimming took off 4 bases at V and 8 bases at J, with 8 bases between the two ends. CDR1 LNHDA and CDR2 SQIVND come from the germline V gene (reference sequence).

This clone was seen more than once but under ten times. The CDR3, as DNA: TGTGCCAGCAGCCCCCGTGTGGCTTCATCCACAGATACGCAGTATTTT. Residues: CASSPRVASSTDTQYF. The V call is TRBV13, the J call TRBJ2-3, with D unresolved. V was clipped by 5 bases and J by 2 bases, with 17 bases between them. Looked up from germline, CDR1 is PRHDT and CDR2 is FYEKMQ (reference sequence). This CDR3 has 16 amino acids.